A selection of T cell receptor beta chains follows, all from one sample in a study of identical twins. TCRdb re-derived calls from the 5' RACE reads in MiXCR, one entry per CDR3 protein. The table lists 700,000 or so distinct CDR3 sequences, over 8.5% of them singletons. Another study also made use of these data, one on yellow fever vaccine responses in identical twins.

The sample taken for sequencing was PBMCs. The receptors were gathered from a woman under 30 in good health. Both conserved end residues are part of each CDR3. The order of the fields is clone size, D gene, V gene, J gene, CDR3 protein, CDR3 DNA. A D gene is named only where the DNA matches it firmly. Clone size appears in some rows only: once, few, many, or a class for an expanded clone.

many	NA	TRBV12-3/TRBV12-4	TRBJ2-3	CASKKPSQGRWADTQYF	TGTGCCAGTAAAAAGCCAAGTCAGGGGAGATGGGCAGATACGCAGTATTTT
few	TRBD2	TRBV7-2	TRBJ2-3	CASSLVGLAGKDTQYF	TGTGCCAGCAGCTTAGTGGGACTAGCGGGAAAGGATACGCAGTATTTT
few	TRBD1	TRBV12-3/TRBV12-4	TRBJ2-1	CASRLDRGYNEQFF	TGTGCCAGCAGACTGGACAGGGGGTACAATGAGCAGTTCTTC
many	NA	TRBV5-1	TRBJ1-1	CASSPGAGVNTEAFF	TGCGCCAGCAGCCCGGGGGCAGGTGTGAACACTGAAGCTTTCTTT
NA	NA	TRBV20-1	TRBJ1-2	CSARSTATDGYTF	TGCAGTGCTAGAAGTACAGCCACTGATGGCTACACCTTC
NA	TRBD1	TRBV7-3	TRBJ2-2	CASSSFQQGAIVRELFF	TGTGCCAGCAGCTCCTTTCAACAGGGGGCTATAGTGAGGGAGCTGTTTTTT
NA	NA	TRBV11-1	TRBJ2-7	CASSFARHEQYF	TGTGCCAGCAGCTTCGCGAGGCACGAGCAGTACTTC
few	NA	TRBV20-1	TRBJ2-4	CSVGFSRHLKNIQYF	TGCAGTGTTGGGTTCTCGAGACACCTAAAAAACATTCAGTACTTC
many	TRBD2	TRBV28	TRBJ2-2	CASSPQTSSNTGELFF	TGTGCCAGCAGTCCTCAGACTAGCAGCAACACCGGGGAGCTGTTTTTT
NA	NA	TRBV3-1	TRBJ2-5	CASSQDSASWRGQETQYF	TGTGCCAGCAGCCAAGATTCAGCGTCTTGGAGGGGCCAAGAGACCCAGTACTTC
NA	NA	TRBV6-2/TRBV6-3	TRBJ2-7	CASSYSTRLTSNEQYF	TGTGCCAGCAGTTATTCGACCCGACTGACTAGTAACGAGCAGTACTTC
NA	NA	TRBV11-1	TRBJ2-3	CASSLARVFAGDDADTQYF	TGTGCCAGCAGCTTAGCGCGGGTATTTGCAGGGGATGATGCTGATACGCAGTATTTT
NA	TRBD2	TRBV10-3	TRBJ2-1	CAISEASGRAELSYEQFF	TGTGCCATCAGTGAGGCTAGCGGGAGGGCCGAGTTGAGTTATGAGCAGTTCTTC
NA	TRBD2	TRBV28	TRBJ2-3	CASSSPRGGSDTQYF	TGTGCCAGCAGTTCCCCTCGGGGGGGGTCAGATACGCAGTATTTT
many	NA	TRBV3-1	TRBJ1-1	CASSANRAVEAFF	TGTGCCAGCAGTGCAAACAGGGCTGTTGAAGCTTTCTTT
NA	NA	TRBV7-9	TRBJ2-3	CASNPPGSGTDTQYF	TGTGCCAGCAACCCCCCTGGGTCGGGGACAGATACGCAGTATTTT
many	TRBD2	TRBV9	TRBJ2-3	CASSPRSGGYTDTQYF	TGTGCCAGCAGCCCCCGTAGCGGGGGTTACACAGATACGCAGTATTTT
NA	TRBD1	TRBV4-3	TRBJ1-4	CASSERQGGEKLFF	TGCGCCAGCAGTGAAAGACAGGGTGGGGAAAAACTGTTTTTT
NA	TRBD1	TRBV2	TRBJ1-5	CASRKGQGGNQPQHF	TGTGCCAGCAGGAAGGGACAGGGCGGCAATCAGCCCCAGCATTTT
many	NA	TRBV7-9	TRBJ1-1	CASSFYGTAVEAFF	TGTGCCAGCAGCTTCTACGGGACGGCGGTTGAAGCTTTCTTT
many	TRBD2	TRBV6-2/TRBV6-3	TRBJ2-2	CASSPGGLALNTGELFF	TGTGCCAGCAGTCCCGGTGGACTAGCGCTTAACACCGGGGAGCTGTTTTTT
many	NA	TRBV12-3/TRBV12-4	TRBJ2-3	CASSSGSHTQYF	TGTGCCAGCAGTTCGGGGTCTCATACGCAGTATTTT
many	NA	TRBV6-1	TRBJ2-7	CASGKGAYEQYF	TGTGCCAGCGGGAAGGGAGCCTACGAGCAGTACTTC
NA	TRBD2	TRBV12-3/TRBV12-4	TRBJ2-5	CASSTGLAGVPETQYF	TGTGCCAGCAGCACAGGACTAGCGGGGGTTCCGGAGACCCAGTACTTC
many	NA	TRBV12-3/TRBV12-4	TRBJ1-4	CASRPNYNEKLFF	TGTGCCAGCAGACCTAACTATAATGAAAAACTGTTTTTT
few	NA	TRBV5-1	TRBJ2-6	CASSSNKVPGANVLTF	TGCGCCAGCAGCTCTAACAAAGTTCCTGGGGCCAACGTCCTGACTTTC
many	NA	TRBV3-1	TRBJ1-1	CASSQGKVGGRFNTEAFF	TGTGCCAGCAGCCAAGGGAAGGTCGGGGGTCGTTTTAACACTGAAGCTTTCTTT
NA	NA	TRBV7-9	TRBJ2-5	CASSFGQIQETQYF	TGTGCCAGCAGCTTTGGACAGATCCAAGAGACCCAGTACTTC
many	NA	TRBV3-1	TRBJ2-2	CASLNPAGELFF	TGTGCCAGCCTTAATCCCGCCGGGGAGCTGTTTTTT
many	TRBD2	TRBV29-1	TRBJ2-1	CSVEIAGGNNEQFF	TGCAGCGTTGAAATAGCGGGAGGGAACAATGAGCAGTTCTTC
few	TRBD1	TRBV3-1	TRBJ1-1	CASRDRQGQAFF	TGTGCCAGCAGAGATCGACAGGGACAAGCTTTCTTT
few	TRBD1	TRBV20-1	TRBJ1-4	CSAKTGTGYEKLFF	TGCAGTGCAAAAACCGGGACAGGGTATGAAAAACTGTTTTTT
NA	TRBD2	TRBV20-1	TRBJ2-3	CSAGLAGGNTDTQYF	TGCAGTGCAGGGCTAGCGGGGGGGAACACAGATACGCAGTATTTT
NA	NA	TRBV18	TRBJ2-7	CASSPPTGSHSYEQYF	TGTGCCAGCTCACCGCCAACAGGATCTCACTCCTACGAGCAGTACTTC
few	NA	TRBV28	TRBJ2-1	CASSFTALDYNEQFF	TGTGCCAGCAGTTTCACGGCATTAGACTACAATGAGCAGTTCTTC
few	TRBD1	TRBV3-1	TRBJ1-6	CASSQADRGQSPLHF	TGTGCCAGCAGCCAGGCTGACAGGGGACAATCACCCCTCCACTTT
many	NA	TRBV9	TRBJ2-1	CASSTAGSSYNEQFF	TGTGCCAGCAGCACCGCAGGGAGCTCCTACAATGAGCAGTTCTTC
NA	NA	TRBV19	TRBJ1-1	CASSTPKGGLNTEAFF	TGTGCCAGTAGTACCCCCAAGGGGGGGCTGAACACTGAAGCTTTCTTT
NA	TRBD1	TRBV4-2	TRBJ2-1	CASSQGTGKVREQFF	TGTGCCAGCAGCCAAGGGACAGGGAAAGTTCGTGAGCAGTTCTTC
NA	NA	TRBV3-1	TRBJ2-5	CASSLLRDPAAETQYF	TGTGCCAGCAGTCTCCTACGGGACCCGGCGGCGGAGACCCAGTACTTC
NA	TRBD1	TRBV12-3/TRBV12-4	TRBJ1-1	CASTRTGPGTEAFF	TGTGCCAGCACCCGGACAGGTCCGGGCACTGAAGCTTTCTTT
NA	NA	TRBV5-5	TRBJ1-2	CASSSNPGSAYYGYTF	TGTGCCAGCAGCTCAAACCCGGGTTCGGCTTACTATGGCTACACCTTC
NA	TRBD2	TRBV3-1	TRBJ2-1	CASSPFGASGGYEQFF	TGTGCCAGCAGTCCATTCGGGGCTAGCGGGGGCTATGAGCAGTTCTTC
few	NA	TRBV25-1	TRBJ2-6	CASSEYQGSGANVLTF	TGTGCCAGCAGTGAATACCAGGGCTCTGGGGCCAACGTCCTGACTTTC
few	NA	TRBV5-8	TRBJ1-4	CASSLPGGLPHEKLFF	TGTGCCAGCAGCCTACCCGGGGGTTTGCCCCATGAAAAACTGTTTTTT
few	TRBD2	TRBV5-1	TRBJ2-7	CASSTLAGAHEQYF	TGCGCCAGCAGCACGTTAGCGGGGGCCCACGAGCAGTACTTC
NA	TRBD1	TRBV24-1	TRBJ2-4	CATSDSGTAQNIQYF	TGTGCCACCAGTGATTCCGGGACAGCCCAAAACATTCAGTACTTC
few	NA	TRBV9	TRBJ2-3	CASSVGGGPSTDTQYF	TGTGCCAGCAGCGTAGGTGGGGGCCCTAGCACAGATACGCAGTATTTT
NA	NA	TRBV28	TRBJ1-5	CASSLSGRTYQPQHF	TGTGCCAGCAGTTTATCCGGACGAACATATCAGCCCCAGCATTTT
many	NA	TRBV7-9	TRBJ2-7	CASSPGARFDYSYEQYF	TGTGCCAGCAGCCCAGGGGCCCGTTTCGACTACTCCTACGAGCAGTACTTC
many	TRBD2	TRBV20-1	TRBJ2-1	CSAAGTSGYNEQFF	TGCAGTGCTGCCGGGACTAGCGGGTACAATGAGCAGTTCTTC
NA	NA	TRBV10-3	TRBJ2-2	CAISEPRQATVELFF	TGTGCCATCAGTGAGCCTCGACAGGCCACCGTGGAGCTGTTTTTT
NA	TRBD2	TRBV2	TRBJ2-1	CASTRTSGYNEQFF	TGTGCCAGCACTAGGACTAGCGGTTACAATGAGCAGTTCTTC